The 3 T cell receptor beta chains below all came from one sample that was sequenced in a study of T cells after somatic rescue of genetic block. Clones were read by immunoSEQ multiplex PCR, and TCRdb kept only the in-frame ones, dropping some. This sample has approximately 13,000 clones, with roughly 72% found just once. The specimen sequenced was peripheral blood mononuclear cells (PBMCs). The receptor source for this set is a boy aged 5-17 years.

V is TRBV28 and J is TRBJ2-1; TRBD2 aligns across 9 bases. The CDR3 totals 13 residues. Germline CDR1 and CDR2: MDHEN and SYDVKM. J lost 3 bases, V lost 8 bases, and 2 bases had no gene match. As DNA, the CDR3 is TGTGCCAGCTTACTAGCGGGCTACAATGAGCAGTTCTTC. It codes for CASLLAGYNEQFF.

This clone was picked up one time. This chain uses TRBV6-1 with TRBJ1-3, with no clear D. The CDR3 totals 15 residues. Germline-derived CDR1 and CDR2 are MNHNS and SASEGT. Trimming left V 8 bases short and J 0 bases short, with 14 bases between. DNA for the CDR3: TGTGCCAGCTTTTTCAGTGGAATCTCTGGAAACACCATATATTTT. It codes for CASFFSGISGNTIYF.

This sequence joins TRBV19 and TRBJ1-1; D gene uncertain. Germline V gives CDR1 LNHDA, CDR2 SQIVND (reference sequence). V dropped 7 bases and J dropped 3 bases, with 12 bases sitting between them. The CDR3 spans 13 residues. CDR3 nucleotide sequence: TGTGCCAGTACCTCCGACCCGGACACTGAAGCTTTCTTT. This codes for CASTSDPDTEAFF.